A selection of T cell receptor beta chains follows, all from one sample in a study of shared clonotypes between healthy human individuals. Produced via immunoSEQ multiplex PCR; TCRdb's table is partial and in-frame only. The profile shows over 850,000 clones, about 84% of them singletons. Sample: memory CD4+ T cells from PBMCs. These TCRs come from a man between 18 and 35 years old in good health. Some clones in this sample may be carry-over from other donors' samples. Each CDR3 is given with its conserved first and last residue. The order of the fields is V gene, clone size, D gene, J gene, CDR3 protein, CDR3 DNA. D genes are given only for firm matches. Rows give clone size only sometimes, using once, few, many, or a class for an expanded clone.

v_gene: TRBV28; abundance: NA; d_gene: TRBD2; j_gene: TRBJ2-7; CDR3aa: CASRTPGLAVYEQYF; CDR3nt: TGTGCCAGCAGGACCCCGGGACTAGCGGTCTACGAGCAGTACTTC
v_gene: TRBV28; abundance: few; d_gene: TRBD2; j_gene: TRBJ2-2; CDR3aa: CAIRTSGSVGRTGELFF; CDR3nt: TGTGCCATCCGGACTAGCGGGAGTGTTGGGAGAACTGGGGAGCTGTTTTTT
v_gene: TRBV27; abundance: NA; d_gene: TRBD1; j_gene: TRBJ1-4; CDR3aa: CASSTGQRSEKLFF; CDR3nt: TGTGCCAGCAGTACGGGACAGCGCAGTGAAAAACTGTTTTTT
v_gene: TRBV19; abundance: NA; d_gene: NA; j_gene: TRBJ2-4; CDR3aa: CASSIAQGRVGKNIQYF; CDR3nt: TGTGCCAGTAGTATAGCCCAGGGGCGTGTTGGCAAAAACATTCAGTACTTC
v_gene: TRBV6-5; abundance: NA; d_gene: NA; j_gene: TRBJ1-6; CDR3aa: CASSRGTYLGAPLHF; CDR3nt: TGTGCCAGCAGCCGCGGGACCTACTTAGGGGCACCCCTCCACTTT
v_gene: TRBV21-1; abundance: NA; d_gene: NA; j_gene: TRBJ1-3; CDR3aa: CASSKEGGVTGNTIYF; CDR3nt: TGTGCCAGCAGCAAGGAAGGAGGGGTTACTGGAAACACCATATATTTT
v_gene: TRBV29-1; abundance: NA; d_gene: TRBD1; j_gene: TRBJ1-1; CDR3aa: CSVSFGTGCTEAFF; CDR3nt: TGCAGCGTCTCCTTCGGGACAGGGTGCACTGAAGCTTTCTTT
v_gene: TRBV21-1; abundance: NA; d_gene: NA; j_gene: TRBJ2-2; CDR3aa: CASIQRATGELFF; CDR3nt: TGTGCCAGCATCCAAAGGGCCACCGGGGAGCTGTTTTTT
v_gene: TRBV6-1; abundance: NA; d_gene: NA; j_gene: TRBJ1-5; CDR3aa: CASSPGLDPNQPQHF; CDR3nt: TGTGCCAGTTCCCCCGGACTGGACCCCAATCAGCCCCAGCATTTT
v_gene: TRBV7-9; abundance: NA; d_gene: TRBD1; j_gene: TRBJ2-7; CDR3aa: CASSLDPGQIYEQYF; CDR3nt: TGTGCCAGCAGCTTGGATCCGGGACAGATTTACGAGCAGTACTTC
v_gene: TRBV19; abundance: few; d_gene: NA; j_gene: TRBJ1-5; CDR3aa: CASSIVINQPQHF; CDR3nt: TGTGCCAGTAGTATAGTCATTAATCAGCCCCAGCATTTT
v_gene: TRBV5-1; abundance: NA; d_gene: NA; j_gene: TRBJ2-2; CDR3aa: CASSLASRNTGELFF; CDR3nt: TGCGCCAGCAGCTTGGCATCCAGGAACACCGGGGAGCTGTTTTTT
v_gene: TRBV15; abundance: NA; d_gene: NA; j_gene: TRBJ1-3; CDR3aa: CATSRGTGNTIYF; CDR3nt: TGTGCCACCAGCCGGGGTACTGGAAACACCATATATTTT
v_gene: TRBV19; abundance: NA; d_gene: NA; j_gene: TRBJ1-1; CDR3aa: CASSIVQMGTEAFF; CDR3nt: TGTGCCAGTAGTATAGTACAGATGGGCACTGAAGCTTTCTTT
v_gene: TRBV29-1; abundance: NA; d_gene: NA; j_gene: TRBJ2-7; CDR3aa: CSVEWPGYEQYF; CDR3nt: TGCAGCGTTGAATGGCCGGGCTACGAGCAGTACTTC
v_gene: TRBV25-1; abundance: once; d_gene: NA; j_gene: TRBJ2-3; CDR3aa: CASSVPTGTDTQYF; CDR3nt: TGTGCCAGCAGTGTTCCGACGGGCACAGATACGCAGTATTTT
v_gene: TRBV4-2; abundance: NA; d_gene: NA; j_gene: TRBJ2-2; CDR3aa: CASSQEIAANTGELFF; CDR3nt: TGTGCCAGCAGCCAAGAAATCGCTGCGAACACCGGGGAGCTGTTTTTT
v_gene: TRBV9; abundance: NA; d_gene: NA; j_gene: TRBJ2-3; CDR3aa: CASSAPAGNRRDTQYF; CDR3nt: TGTGCCAGCAGCGCCCCGGCGGGGAATCGAAGAGATACGCAGTATTTT
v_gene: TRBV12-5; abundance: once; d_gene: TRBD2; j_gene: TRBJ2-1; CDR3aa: CASGLPGGNEQFF; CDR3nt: TGTGCTAGTGGCCTCCCGGGGGGCAATGAGCAGTTCTTC
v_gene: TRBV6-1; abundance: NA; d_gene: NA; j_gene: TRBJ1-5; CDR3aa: CASSVMWQGFQPQHF; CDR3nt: TGTGCCAGCAGTGTAATGTGGCAGGGGTTCCAGCCCCAGCATTTT
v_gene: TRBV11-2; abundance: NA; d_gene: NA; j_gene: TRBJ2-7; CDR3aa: CASSLDLGDEQYF; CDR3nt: TGTGCCAGCAGCTTAGATCTTGGGGACGAGCAGTACTTC
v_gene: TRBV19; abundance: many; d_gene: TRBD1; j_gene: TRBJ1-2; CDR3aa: CASSVLTGGRANYGYTF; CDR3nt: TGTGCCAGTAGTGTCCTGACAGGGGGAAGAGCTAACTATGGCTACACCTTC
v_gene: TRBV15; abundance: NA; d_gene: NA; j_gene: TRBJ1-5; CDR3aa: CATSREARTSNQPQHF; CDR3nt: TGTGCCACCAGCAGAGAAGCCCGGACAAGCAATCAGCCCCAGCATTTT
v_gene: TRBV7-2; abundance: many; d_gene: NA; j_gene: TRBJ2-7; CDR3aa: CASSYGNYEQYF; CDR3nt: TGTGCCAGCAGTTACGGAAACTACGAGCAGTACTTC
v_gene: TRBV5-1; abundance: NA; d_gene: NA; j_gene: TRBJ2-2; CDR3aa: CASSLVANTGELFF; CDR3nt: TGCGCCAGCAGCTTGGTTGCGAACACCGGGGAGCTGTTTTTT
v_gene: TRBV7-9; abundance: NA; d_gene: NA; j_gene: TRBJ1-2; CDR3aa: CASSFEERSYTF; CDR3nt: TGTGCCAGCAGCTTTGAGGAGCGCAGCTACACCTTC
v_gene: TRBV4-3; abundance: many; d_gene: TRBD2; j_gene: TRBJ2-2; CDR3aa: CASSQEFGGRGNTGELFF; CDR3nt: TGCGCCAGCAGCCAAGAATTCGGCGGGAGGGGAAACACCGGGGAGCTGTTTTTT
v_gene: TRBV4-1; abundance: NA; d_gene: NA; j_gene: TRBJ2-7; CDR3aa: CASSQTLALADYEQYF; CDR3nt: TGCGCCAGCAGCCAAACACTGGCCCTTGCGGACTACGAGCAGTACTTC
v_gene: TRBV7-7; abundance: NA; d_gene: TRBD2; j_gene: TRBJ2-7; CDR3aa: CASSPGTSNYEQYF; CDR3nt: TGTGCCAGCAGCCCCGGGACTAGTAATTACGAGCAGTACTTC
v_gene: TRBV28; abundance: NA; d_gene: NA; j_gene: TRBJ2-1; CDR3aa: CASSDTATRSNEQFF; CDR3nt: TGTGCCAGCAGTGACACCGCGACTAGGAGCAATGAGCAGTTCTTC
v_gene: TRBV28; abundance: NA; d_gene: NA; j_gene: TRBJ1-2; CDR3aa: CASSAPGQPDF; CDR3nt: TGTGCCAGCAGTGCACCGGGACAACCAGACTTC
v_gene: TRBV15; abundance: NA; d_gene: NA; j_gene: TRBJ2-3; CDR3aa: CATSTRARSSDTQYF; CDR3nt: TGTGCCACCAGTACCAGGGCTAGGTCATCAGATACGCAGTATTTT
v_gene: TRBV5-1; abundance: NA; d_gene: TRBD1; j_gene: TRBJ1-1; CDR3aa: CASSLEDRVGTEAFF; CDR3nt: TGCGCCAGCAGCTTGGAGGACAGGGTTGGCACTGAAGCTTTCTTT
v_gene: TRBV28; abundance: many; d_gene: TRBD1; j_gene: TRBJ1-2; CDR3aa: CASSLWDRGAGGYTF; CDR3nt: TGTGCCAGCAGTTTGTGGGACAGGGGCGCAGGGGGCTACACCTTC
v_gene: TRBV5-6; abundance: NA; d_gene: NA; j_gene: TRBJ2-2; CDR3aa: CASSLRTPRAGELFF; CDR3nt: TGTGCCAGCAGCTTGCGGACTCCCCGGGCCGGGGAGCTGTTTTTT
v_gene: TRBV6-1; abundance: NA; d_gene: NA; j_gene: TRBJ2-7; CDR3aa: CASRRSPSDGEQYF; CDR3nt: TGTGCCAGCAGGAGGTCGCCTTCTGATGGGGAGCAGTACTTC
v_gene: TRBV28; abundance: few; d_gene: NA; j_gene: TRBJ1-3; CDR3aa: CASTRYWAGLAGNTIYF; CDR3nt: TGTGCCAGCACCCGCTACTGGGCTGGCCTCGCGGGAAACACCATATATTTT
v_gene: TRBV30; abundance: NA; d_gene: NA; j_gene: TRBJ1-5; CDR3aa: CAWSVKTALGNQPQHF; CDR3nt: TGTGCCTGGAGTGTAAAGACGGCCTTGGGCAATCAGCCCCAGCATTTT
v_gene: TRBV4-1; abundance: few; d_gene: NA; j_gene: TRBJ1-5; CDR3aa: CASSRSMSGESQPQHF; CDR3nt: TGCGCCAGCAGCCGGAGCATGTCAGGGGAAAGTCAGCCCCAGCATTTT
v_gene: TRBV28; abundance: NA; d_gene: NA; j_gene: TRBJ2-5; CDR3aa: CASKTQETQYF; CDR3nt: TGTGCCAGCAAGACCCAAGAGACCCAGTACTTC
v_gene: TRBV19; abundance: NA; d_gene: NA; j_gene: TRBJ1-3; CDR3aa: CASSNAGIGNTIYF; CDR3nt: TGTGCCAGTAGTAACGCGGGGATAGGAAACACCATATATTTT
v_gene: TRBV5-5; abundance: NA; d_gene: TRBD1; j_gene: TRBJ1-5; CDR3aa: CASSPHPDRASNQPQHF; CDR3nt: TGTGCCAGCAGTCCTCACCCGGACAGGGCATCAAATCAGCCCCAGCATTTT
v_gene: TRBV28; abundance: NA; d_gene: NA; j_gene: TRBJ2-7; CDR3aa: CASSYASYEQYF; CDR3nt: TGTGCCAGCAGTTACGCTTCCTACGAGCAGTACTTC
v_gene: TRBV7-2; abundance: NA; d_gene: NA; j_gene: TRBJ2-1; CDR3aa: CASSLLATTYNEQFF; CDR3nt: TGTGCCAGCAGCTTACTAGCGACCACCTACAATGAGCAGTTCTTC
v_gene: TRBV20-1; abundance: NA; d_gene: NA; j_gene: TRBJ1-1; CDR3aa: CSAWVDTEAFF; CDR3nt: TGCAGTGCTTGGGTGGACACTGAAGCTTTCTTT
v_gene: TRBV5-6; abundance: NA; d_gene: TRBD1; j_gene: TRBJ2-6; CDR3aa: CASSPWTGGAGANVLTF; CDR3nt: TGTGCCAGCAGCCCCTGGACAGGGGGTGCTGGGGCCAACGTCCTGACTTTC